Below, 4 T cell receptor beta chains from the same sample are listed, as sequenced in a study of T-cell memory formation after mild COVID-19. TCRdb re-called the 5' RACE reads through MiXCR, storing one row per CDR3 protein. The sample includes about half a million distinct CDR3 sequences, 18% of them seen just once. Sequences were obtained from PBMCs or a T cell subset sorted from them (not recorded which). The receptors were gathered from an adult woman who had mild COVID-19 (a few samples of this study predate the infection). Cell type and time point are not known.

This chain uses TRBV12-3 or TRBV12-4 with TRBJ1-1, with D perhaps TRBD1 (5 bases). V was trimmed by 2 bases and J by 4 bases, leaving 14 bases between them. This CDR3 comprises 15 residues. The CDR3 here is CASSLLAYGGTEAFF. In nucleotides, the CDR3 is TGTGCCAGCAGTTTACTGGCTTATGGGGGCACTGAAGCTTTCTTT.

CDR3 nucleotides: TGTGCCAGCAGTGTTTCGACTAGCAATCAGCCCCAGCATTTT. Encoded protein: CASSVSTSNQPQHF. The chain uses TRBV7-9 and TRBJ1-5; D not resolved. Germline V CDR1 and CDR2: SEHNR, FQNEAQ (reference sequence). Trimming removed 6 bases at V and 0 bases at J, with 9 bases between. The CDR3 is 14 amino acids.

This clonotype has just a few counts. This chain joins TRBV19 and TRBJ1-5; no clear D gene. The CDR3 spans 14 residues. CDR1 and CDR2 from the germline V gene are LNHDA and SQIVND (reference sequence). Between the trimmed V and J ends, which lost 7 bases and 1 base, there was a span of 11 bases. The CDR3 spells CASNTHLSNQPQHF. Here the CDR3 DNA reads TGTGCCAGTAATACACATCTGAGCAATCAGCCCCAGCATTTT.

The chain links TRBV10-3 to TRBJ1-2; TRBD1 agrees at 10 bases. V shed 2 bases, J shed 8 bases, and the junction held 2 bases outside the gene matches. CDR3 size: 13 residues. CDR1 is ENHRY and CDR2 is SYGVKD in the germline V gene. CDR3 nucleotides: TGTGCCATCAGTGAGGACAGGGGGCACGGCTACACCTTC. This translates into CAISEDRGHGYTF.